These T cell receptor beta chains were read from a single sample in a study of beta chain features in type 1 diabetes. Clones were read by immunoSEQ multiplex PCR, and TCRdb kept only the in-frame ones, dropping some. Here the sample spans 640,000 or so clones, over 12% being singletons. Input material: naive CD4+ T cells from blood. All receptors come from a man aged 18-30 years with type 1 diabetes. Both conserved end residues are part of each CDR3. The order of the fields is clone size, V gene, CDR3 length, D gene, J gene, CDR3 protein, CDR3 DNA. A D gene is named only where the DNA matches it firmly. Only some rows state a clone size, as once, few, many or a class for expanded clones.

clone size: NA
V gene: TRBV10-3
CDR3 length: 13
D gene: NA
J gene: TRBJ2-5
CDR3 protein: CAITPEGGETQYF
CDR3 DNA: TGTGCCATCACCCCAGAGGGAGGCGAGACCCAGTACTTC

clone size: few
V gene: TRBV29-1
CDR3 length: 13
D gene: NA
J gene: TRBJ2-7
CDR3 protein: CSVEGQGGYEQYF
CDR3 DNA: TGCAGCGTTGAAGGCCAAGGGGGATACGAGCAGTACTTC

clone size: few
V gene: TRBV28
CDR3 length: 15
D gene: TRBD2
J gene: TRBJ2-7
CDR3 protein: CASSFGLARYEEQYF
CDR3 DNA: TGTGCCAGCAGTTTCGGACTAGCGAGGTATGAGGAGCAGTACTTC

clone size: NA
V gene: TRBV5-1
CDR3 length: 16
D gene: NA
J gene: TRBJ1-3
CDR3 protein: CASSGTGGETGNTIYF
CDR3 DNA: TGCGCCAGCAGCGGGACGGGCGGGGAAACTGGAAACACCATATATTTT

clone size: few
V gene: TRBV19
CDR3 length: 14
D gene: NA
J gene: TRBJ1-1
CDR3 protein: CASSRKQGNTEAFF
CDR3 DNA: TGTGCCAGTAGCCGTAAACAGGGAAACACTGAAGCTTTCTTT

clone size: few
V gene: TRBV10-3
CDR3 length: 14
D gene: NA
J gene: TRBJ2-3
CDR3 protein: CAISEAQITDTQYF
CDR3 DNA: TGTGCCATCAGTGAGGCCCAGATCACAGATACGCAGTATTTT

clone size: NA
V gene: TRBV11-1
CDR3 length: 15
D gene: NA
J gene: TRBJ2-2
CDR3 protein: CASSAHAGAPGELFF
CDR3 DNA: TGTGCCAGCAGCGCTCACGCAGGGGCTCCCGGGGAGCTGTTTTTT

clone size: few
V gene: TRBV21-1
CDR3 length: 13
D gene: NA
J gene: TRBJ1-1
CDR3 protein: CASSPGSNTEAFF
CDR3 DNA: TGTGCCAGCAGCCCTGGATCGAACACTGAAGCTTTCTTT

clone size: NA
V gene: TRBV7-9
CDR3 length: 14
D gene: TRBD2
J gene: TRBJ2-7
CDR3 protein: CASSLQRETYEQYF
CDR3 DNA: TGTGCCAGCAGCTTACAGCGGGAGACGTACGAGCAGTACTTC

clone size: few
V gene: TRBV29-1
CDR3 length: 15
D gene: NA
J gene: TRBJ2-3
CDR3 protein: CSVHPPQTNADTQYF
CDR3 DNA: TGCAGCGTTCACCCCCCCCAGACGAACGCAGATACGCAGTATTTT

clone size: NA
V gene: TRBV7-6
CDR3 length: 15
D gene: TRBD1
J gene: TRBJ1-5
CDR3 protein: CASSLGTGRNQPQHF
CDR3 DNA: TGTGCCAGCAGCTTGGGGACAGGGAGAAATCAGCCCCAGCATTTT

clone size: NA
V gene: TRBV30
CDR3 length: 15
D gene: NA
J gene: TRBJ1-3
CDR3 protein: CAWNIRLLSGNTIYF
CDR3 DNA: TGTGCCTGGAACATCAGATTACTCTCTGGAAACACCATATATTTT

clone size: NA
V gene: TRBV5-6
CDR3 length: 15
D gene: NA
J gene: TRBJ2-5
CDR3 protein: CASSFIPGSGETQYF
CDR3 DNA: TGTGCCAGCAGCTTTATCCCAGGGTCAGGGGAGACCCAGTACTTC

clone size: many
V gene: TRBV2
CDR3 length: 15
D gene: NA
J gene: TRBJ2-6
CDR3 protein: CASSAPLSGANVLTF
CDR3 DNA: TGTGCCAGCAGTGCTCCCCTCTCTGGGGCCAACGTCCTGACTTTC

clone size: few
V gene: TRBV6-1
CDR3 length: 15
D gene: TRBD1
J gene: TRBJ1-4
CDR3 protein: CASSLLTGRREKLFF
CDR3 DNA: TGTGCCAGCAGTCTTCTGACAGGGCGCAGGGAAAAACTGTTTTTT

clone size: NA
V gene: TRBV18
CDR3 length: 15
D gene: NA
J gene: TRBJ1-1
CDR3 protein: CASSPTEHQNTEAFF
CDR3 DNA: TGTGCCAGCTCACCTACCGAACACCAGAACACTGAAGCTTTCTTT

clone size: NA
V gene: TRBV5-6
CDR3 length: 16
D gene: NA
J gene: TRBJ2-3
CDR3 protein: CASSLAGGRSTDTQYF
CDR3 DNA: TGTGCCAGCAGCTTGGCTGGAGGGAGATCCACAGATACGCAGTATTTT

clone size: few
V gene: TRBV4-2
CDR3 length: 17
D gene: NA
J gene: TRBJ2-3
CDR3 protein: CASSQVRGPEGWDTQYF
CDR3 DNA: TGTGCCAGCAGCCAAGTGCGGGGACCGGAGGGGTGGGATACGCAGTATTTT

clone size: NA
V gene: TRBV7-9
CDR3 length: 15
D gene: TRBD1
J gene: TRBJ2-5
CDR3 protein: CASSLALGQGATQYF
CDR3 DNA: TGTGCCAGCAGCTTAGCGCTTGGACAGGGGGCCACCCAGTACTTC

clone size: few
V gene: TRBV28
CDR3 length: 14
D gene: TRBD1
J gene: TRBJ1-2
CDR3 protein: CASSFDRANYGYTF
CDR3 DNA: TGTGCCAGCAGTTTCGACAGGGCCAACTATGGCTACACCTTC

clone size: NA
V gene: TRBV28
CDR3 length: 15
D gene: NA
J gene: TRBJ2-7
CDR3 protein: CASSLPGRSSYEQYF
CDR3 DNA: TGTGCCAGCAGTTTACCGGGACGGAGCTCCTACGAGCAGTACTTC

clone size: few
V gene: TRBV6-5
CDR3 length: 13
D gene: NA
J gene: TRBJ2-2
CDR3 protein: CASRSQPVGELFF
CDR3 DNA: TGTGCCAGTCGGAGCCAGCCCGTTGGGGAGCTGTTTTTT

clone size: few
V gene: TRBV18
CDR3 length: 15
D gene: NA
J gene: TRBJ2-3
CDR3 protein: CARRPQPGAGDTQYF
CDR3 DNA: TGTGCCAGGCGACCACAGCCGGGGGCAGGAGATACGCAGTATTTT

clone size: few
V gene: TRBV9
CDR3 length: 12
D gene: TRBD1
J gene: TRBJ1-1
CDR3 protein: CASGTGDTEAFF
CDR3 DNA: TGTGCCTCCGGGACAGGGGACACTGAAGCTTTCTTT

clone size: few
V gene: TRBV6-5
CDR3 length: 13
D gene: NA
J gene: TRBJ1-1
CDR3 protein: CASTPGHYTEAFF
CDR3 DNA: TGTGCCAGCACCCCGGGCCACTACACTGAAGCTTTCTTT

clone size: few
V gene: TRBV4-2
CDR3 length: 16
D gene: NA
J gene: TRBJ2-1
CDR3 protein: CASSQDGPDGNNEQFF
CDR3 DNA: TGTGCCAGCAGCCAAGACGGTCCGGATGGGAACAATGAGCAGTTCTTC

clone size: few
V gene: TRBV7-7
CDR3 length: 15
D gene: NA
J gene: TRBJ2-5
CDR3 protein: CASSLVGGITETQYF
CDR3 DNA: TGTGCTAGCAGCTTAGTTGGGGGAATCACGGAGACCCAGTACTTC